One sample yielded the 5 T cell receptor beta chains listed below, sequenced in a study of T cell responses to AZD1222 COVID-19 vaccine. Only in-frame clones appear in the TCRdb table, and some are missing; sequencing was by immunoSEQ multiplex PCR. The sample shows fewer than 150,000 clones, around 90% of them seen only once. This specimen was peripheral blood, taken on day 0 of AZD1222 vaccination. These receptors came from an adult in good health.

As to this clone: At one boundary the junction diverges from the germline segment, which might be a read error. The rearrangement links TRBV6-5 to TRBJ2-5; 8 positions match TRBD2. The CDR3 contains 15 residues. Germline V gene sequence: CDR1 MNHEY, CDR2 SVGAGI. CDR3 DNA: TGTGCCAGCAGTTACTCGGGGACTAGGCAAGAGTCCCAGTACTTC. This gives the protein CASSYSGTRQESQYF.

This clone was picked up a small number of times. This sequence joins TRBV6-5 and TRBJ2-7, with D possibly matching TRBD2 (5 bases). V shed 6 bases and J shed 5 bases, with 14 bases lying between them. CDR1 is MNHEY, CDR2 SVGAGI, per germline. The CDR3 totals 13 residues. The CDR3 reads CASSLSDYNEQYF. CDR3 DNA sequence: TGTGCCAGCAGCCTCTCCGACTACAACGAGCAGTACTTC.

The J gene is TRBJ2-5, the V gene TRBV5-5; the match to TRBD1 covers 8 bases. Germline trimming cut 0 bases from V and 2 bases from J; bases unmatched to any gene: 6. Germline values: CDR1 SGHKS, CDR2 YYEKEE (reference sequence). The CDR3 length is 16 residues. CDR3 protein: CASSLVVGTGQETQYF. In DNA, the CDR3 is TGTGCCAGCAGCTTGGTTGTAGGGACAGGACAAGAGACCCAGTACTTC.

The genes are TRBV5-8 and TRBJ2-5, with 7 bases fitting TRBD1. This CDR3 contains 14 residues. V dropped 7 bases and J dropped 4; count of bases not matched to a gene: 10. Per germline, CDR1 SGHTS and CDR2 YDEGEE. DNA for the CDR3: TGTGCCAGCTTGAGGGGACAGAGGACAGAGACCCAGTACTTC. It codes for CASLRGQRTETQYF.

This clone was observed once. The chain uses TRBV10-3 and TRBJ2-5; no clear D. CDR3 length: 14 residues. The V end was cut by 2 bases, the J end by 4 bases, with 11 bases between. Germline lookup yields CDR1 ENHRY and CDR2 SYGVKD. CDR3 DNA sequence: TGTGCCATCAGTGAGGCCACACGTTCAGAGACCCAGTACTTC. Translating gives CAISEATRSETQYF.